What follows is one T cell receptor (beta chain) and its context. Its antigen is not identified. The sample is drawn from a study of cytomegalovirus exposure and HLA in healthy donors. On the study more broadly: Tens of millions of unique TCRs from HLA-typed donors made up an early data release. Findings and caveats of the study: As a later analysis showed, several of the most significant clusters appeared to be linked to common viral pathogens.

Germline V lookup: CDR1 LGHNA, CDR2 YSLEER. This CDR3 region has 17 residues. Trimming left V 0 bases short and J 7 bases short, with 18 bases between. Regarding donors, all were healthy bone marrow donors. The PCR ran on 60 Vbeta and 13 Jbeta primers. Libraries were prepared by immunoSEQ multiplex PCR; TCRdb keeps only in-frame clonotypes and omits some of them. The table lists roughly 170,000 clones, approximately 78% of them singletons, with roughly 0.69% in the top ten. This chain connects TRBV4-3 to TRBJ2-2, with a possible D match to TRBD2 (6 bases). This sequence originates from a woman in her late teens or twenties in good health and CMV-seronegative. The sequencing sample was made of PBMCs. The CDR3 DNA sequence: TGCGCCAGCAGCCAAGATCTCCCGGAGGGGTATAACGGGGAGCTGTTTTTT. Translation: CASSQDLPEGYNGELFF.